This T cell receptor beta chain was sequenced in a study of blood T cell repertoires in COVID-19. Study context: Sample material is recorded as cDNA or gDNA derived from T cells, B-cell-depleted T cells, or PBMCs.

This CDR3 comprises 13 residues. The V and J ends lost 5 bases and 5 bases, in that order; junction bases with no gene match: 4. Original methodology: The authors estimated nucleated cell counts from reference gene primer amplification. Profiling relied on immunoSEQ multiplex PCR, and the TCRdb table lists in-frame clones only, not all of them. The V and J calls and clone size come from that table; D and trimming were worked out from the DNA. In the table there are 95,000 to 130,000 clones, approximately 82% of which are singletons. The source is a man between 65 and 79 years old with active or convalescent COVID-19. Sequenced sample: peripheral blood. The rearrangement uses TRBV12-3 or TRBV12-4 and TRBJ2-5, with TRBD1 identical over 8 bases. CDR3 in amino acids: CASSPGGRETQYF. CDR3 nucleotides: TGTGCCAGCAGTCCAGGGGGCCGGGAGACCCAGTACTTC.